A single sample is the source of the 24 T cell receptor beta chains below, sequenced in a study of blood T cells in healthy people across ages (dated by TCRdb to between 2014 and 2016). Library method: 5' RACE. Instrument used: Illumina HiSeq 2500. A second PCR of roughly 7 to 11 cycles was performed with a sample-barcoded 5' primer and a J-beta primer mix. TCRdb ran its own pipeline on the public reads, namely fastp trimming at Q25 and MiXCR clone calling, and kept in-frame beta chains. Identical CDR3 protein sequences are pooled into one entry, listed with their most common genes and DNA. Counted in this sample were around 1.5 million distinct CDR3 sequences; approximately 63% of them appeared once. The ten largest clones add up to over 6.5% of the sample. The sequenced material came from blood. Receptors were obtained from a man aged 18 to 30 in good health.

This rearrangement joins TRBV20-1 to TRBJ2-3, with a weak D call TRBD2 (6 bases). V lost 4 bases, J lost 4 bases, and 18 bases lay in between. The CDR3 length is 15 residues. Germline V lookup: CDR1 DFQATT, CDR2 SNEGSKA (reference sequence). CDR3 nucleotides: TGCAGTGCTACCGACGGCGGGGTCGCAGCAGATACGCAGTATTTT. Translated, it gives CSATDGGVAADTQYF.

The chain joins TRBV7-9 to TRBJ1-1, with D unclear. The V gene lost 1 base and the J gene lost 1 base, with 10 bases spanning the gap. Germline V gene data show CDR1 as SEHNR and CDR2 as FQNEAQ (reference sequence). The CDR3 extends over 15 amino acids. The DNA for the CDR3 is TGTGCCAGCAGCTTAGATGGACGCTCGAACACTGAAGCTTTCTTT. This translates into CASSLDGRSNTEAFF.

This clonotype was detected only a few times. CDR3 residues: CASSLAGTGGYYGYTF. In nucleotides, the CDR3 is TGCGCCAGCAGCTTGGCCGGGACAGGGGGTTACTATGGCTACACCTTC. The rearrangement links TRBV5-1 to TRBJ1-2; 11 bases agree with TRBD1. CDR3 length: 16 residues. J was trimmed by 3 bases and V by 0 bases; bases with no gene match: 4. Germline CDR1 SGHRS, CDR2 YFSETQ.

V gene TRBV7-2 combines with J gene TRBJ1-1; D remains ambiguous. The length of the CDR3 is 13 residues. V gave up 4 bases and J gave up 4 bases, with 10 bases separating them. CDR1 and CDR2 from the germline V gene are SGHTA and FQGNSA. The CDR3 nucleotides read TGTGCCAGCAGCTCGCTAATAGTCACTGAAGCTTTCTTT. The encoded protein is CASSSLIVTEAFF.

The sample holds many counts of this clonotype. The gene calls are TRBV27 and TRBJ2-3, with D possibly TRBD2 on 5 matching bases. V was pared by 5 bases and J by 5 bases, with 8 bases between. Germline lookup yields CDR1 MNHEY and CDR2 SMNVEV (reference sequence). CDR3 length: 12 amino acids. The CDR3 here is CASSPGLDTQYF. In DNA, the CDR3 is TGTGCCAGCAGTCCCGGACTAGATACGCAGTATTTT.

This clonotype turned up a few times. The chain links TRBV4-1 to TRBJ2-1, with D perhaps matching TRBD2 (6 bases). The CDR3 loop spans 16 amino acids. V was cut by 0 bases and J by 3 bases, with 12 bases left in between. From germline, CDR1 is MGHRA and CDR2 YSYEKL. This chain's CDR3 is CASSQDKAGSYNEQFF. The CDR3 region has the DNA TGCGCCAGCAGCCAAGATAAGGCGGGGAGCTACAATGAGCAGTTCTTC.

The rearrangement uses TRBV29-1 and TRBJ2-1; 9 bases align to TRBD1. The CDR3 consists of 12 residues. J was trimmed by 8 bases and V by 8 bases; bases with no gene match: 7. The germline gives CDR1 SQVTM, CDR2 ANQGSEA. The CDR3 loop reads CSTGDRVYEQFF. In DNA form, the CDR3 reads TGCAGCACGGGGGACAGGGTCTATGAGCAGTTCTTC.

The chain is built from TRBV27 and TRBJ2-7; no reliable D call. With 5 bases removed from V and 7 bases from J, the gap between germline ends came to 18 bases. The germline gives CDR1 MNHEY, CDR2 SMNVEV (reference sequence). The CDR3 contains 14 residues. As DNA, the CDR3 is TGTGCCAGCAGTCCCCGTGGGTCCGACAATGAGCAGTACTTC. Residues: CASSPRGSDNEQYF.

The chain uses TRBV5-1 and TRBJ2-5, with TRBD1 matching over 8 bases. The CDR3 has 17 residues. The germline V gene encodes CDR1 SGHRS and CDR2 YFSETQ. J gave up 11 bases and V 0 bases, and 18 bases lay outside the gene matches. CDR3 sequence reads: CASSLEATGAPSNGQYF. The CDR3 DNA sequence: TGCGCCAGCAGCTTGGAAGCGACAGGGGCCCCCTCTAATGGGCAGTACTTC.

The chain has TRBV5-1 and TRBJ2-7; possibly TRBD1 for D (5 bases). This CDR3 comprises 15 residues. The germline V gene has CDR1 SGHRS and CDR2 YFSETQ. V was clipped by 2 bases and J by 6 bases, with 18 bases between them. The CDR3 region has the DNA TGCGCCAGCAGCTTTCGGTCAGGGATGATGGGCGAGCAGTACTTC. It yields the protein CASSFRSGMMGEQYF. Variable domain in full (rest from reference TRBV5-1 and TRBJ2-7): KAGVTQTPRYLIKTRGQQVTLSCSPISGHRSVSWYQQTPGQGLQFLFEYFSETQRNKGNFPGRFSGRQFSNSRSEMNVSTLELGDSALYLCASSFRSGMMGEQYFGPGTRLTVT.

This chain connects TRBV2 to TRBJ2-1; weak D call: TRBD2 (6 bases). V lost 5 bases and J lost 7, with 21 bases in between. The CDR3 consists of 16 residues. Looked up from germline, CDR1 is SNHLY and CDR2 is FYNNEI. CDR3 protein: CASSTEEGRPRNEQFF. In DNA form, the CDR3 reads TGTGCCAGCAGTACCGAGGAGGGGCGCCCCCGGAATGAGCAGTTCTTC.

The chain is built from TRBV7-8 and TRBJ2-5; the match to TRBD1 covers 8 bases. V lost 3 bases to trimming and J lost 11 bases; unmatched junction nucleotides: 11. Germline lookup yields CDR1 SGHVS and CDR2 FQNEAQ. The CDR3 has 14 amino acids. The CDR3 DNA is TGTGCCAGCAGCTTCACAGGGGGAAACGATGAGCAGTACTTC. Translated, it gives CASSFTGGNDEQYF.

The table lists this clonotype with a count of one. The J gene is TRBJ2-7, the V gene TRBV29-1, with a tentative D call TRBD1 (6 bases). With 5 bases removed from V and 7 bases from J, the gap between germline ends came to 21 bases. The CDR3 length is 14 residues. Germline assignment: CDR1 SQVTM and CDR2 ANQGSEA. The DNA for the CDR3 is TGCAGCGTTCCTGACAGGTCCTACTACAATGAGCAGTACTTC. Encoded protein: CSVPDRSYYNEQYF.

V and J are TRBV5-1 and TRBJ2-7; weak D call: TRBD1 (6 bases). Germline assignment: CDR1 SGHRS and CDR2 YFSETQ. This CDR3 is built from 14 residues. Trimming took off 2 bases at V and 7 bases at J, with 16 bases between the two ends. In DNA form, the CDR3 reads TGCGCCAGCAGCTTCAAGGGGGACATGGGAGAGCAGTACTTC. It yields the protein CASSFKGDMGEQYF.

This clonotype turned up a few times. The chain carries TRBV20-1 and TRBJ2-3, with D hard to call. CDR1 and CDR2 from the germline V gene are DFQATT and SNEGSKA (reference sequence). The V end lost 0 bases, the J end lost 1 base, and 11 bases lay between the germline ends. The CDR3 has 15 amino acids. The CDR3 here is CSARDPLEGTDTQYF. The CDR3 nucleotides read TGCAGTGCTAGAGATCCCCTAGAAGGCACAGATACGCAGTATTTT.

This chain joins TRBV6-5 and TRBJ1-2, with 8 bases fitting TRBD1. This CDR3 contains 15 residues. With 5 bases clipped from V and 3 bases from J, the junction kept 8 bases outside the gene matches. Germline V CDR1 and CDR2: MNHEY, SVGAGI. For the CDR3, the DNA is TGTGCCAGCAGTCCGCGACAGGGGTATTACTATGGCTACACCTTC. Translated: CASSPRQGYYYGYTF.

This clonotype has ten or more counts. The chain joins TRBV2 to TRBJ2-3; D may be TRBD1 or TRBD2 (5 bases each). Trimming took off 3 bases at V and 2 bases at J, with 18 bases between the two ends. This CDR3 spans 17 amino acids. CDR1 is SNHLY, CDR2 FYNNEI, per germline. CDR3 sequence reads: CASSESGRVETTDTQYF. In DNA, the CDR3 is TGTGCCAGCAGTGAGTCGGGGCGGGTCGAAACCACAGATACGCAGTATTTT.

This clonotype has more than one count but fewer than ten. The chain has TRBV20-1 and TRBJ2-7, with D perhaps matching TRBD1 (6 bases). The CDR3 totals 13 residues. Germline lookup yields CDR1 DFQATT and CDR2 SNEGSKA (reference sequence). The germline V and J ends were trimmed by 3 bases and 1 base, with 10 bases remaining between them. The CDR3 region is CSASPTGSYEQYF. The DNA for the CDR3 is TGCAGTGCTAGCCCGACAGGTTCCTACGAGCAGTACTTC.

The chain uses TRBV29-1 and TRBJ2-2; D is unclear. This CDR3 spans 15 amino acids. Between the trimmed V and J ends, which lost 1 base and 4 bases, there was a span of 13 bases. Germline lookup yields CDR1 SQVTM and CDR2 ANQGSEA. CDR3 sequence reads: CSVEALDASTGELFF. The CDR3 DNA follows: TGCAGCGTTGAAGCATTGGACGCGAGCACCGGGGAGCTGTTTTTT.

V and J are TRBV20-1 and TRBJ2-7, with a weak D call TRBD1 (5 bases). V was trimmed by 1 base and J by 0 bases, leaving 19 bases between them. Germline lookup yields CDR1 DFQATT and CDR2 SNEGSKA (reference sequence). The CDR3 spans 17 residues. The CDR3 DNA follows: TGCAGTGCTAGAGGGATAGACGAGGACAAGAGCTCCTACGAGCAGTACTTC. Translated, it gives CSARGIDEDKSSYEQYF.

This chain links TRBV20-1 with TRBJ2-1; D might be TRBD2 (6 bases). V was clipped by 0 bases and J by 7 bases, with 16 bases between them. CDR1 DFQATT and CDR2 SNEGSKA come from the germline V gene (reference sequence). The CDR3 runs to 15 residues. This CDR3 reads CSARDYLRGKNEQFF. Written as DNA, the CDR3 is TGCAGTGCTAGAGATTATCTGCGGGGTAAAAATGAGCAGTTCTTC.

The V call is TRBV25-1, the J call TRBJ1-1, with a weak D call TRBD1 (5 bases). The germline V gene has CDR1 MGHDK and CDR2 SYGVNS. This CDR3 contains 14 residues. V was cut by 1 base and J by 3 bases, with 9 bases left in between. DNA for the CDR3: TGTGCCAGCAGTGAATCGGGGACCTACACTGAAGCTTTCTTT. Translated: CASSESGTYTEAFF.

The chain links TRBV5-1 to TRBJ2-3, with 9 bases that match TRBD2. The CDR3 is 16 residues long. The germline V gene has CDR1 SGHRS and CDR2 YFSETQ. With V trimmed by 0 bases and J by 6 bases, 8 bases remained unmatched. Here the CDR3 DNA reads TGCGCCAGCAGCTTGGTTGCGGGGGGGCAGGCGGATACGCAGTATTTT. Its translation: CASSLVAGGQADTQYF. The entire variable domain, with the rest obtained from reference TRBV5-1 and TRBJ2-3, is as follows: KAGVTQTPRYLIKTRGQQVTLSCSPISGHRSVSWYQQTPGQGLQFLFEYFSETQRNKGNFPGRFSGRQFSNSRSEMNVSTLELGDSALYLCASSLVAGGQADTQYFGPGTRLTVL.

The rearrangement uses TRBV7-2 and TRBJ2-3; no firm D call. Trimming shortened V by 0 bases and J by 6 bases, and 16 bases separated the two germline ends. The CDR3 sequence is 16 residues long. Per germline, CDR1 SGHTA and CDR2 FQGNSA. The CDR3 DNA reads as TGTGCCAGCAGCTTAGCGCACTCTCTTTCAGGTGATACGCAGTATTTT. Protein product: CASSLAHSLSGDTQYF.